This note documents a single TCR beta chain sequence. These data belong to a study of control samples from healthy donors and cancer patients. Method: immunoSEQ multiplex PCR; TCRdb's copy keeps in-frame clones and lacks some. The data show approximately 81,000 clones, about 93% seen once. Losses at the gene ends were 6 bases for V and 10 bases for J; bases not matched to a gene: 13. Germline assignment: CDR1 ENHRY and CDR2 SYGVKD. There are 15 residues in the CDR3. The source material was blood. The chain uses TRBV10-3 and TRBJ2-1; 9 bases are a match to TRBD1. The sequence derives from a woman younger than 30 in good health. CDR3 nucleotides: TGTGCCATCAGCCCGCCGGGACAGGGATTGGGCGAGCAGTTCTTC. It encodes CAISPPGQGLGEQFF.